This entry lists 27 T cell receptor beta chains sequenced from one sample in a study of T cell repertoires in cytomegalovirus infection. No cognate antigen is known for these TCRs. Each CDR3 protein gets one entry after TCRdb re-called the reads with MiXCR. The table has hundreds of thousands of distinct CDR3 sequences, 32% seen once; the top ten hold roughly 12%. The specimen comprised cultured CD8+ T cells from PBMCs, sampled from culture after CMV antigen stimulation. These TCRs come from a human donor in good health (CMV status not recorded). Some clones in this sample may be carry-over from other donors' samples.

This chain uses TRBV6-6 with TRBJ1-1; possibly TRBD1 for D (5 bases). CDR1 and CDR2 (germline): MNHNY, SVGAGI (reference sequence). V was pared by 5 bases and J by 1 base, with 14 bases between. The CDR3 has 15 amino acids. The CDR3 bases are TGTGCCAGCAGTGACGGGTCGGGGGGGAACACTGAAGCTTTCTTT. Protein sequence: CASSDGSGGNTEAFF.

The chain recombines TRBV27 with TRBJ2-7; 10 positions agree with TRBD1. CDR3 length: 14 amino acids. V was clipped by 6 bases and J by 3 bases; unmatched bases: 5. CDR1 MNHEY and CDR2 SMNVEV come from the germline V gene (reference sequence). The CDR3 protein is CASSSRDRGYEQYV. In DNA, the CDR3 is TGTGCCAGCAGCTCCCGGGACAGGGGCTACGAGCAGTACGTC.

This clonotype appeared a few times. The chain couples TRBV11-2 to TRBJ1-1; D might be TRBD1 (6 bases). CDR1 and CDR2 (germline): SGHAT, FQNNGV. The germline V and J ends were trimmed by 4 bases and 5 bases, with 17 bases remaining between them. The CDR3 loop spans 15 amino acids. In nucleotides, the CDR3 is TGTGCCAGCAGCTCCAGAGGGGGAGTTCGAACTGAAGCTTTCTTT. Its translation: CASSSRGGVRTEAFF.

V and J are TRBV24-1 and TRBJ2-5; D gene uncertain. The CDR3 contains 14 residues. V was clipped by 1 base and J by 4 bases, with 9 bases between them. The germline V gene encodes CDR1 KGHDR and CDR2 SFDVKD. The CDR3 spells CATSDLRFGETQYF. CDR3 DNA: TGTGCCACCAGTGATTTAAGGTTTGGAGAGACCCAGTACTTC.

This chain connects TRBV2 to TRBJ2-3, with D possibly matching TRBD2 (6 bases). Germline V gene lookup returns CDR1 SNHLY and CDR2 FYNNEI. The V end was cut by 1 base, the J end by 2 bases, with 10 bases between. This CDR3 has 15 amino acids. The CDR3 nucleotides read TGTGCCAGCAGTGAAGAAGGACTACTCACAGATACGCAGTATTTT. This encodes CASSEEGLLTDTQYF.

This clonotype has more than one count but fewer than ten. The chain combines TRBV12-3 or TRBV12-4 with TRBJ2-1, with D perhaps being TRBD1 or TRBD2 (5 bases each). This CDR3 region has 14 residues. V lost 3 bases and J 5 bases, leaving 11 bases between the germline ends. DNA of the CDR3: TGTGCCAGCAGTTTGTGGGACGAGAACAATGAGCAGTTCTTC. It yields the protein CASSLWDENNEQFF.

In DNA, the CDR3 is TGTGCCAGCAGCTTGGGACAGCTAAATGGCTACACCTTC. Protein: CASSLGQLNGYTF. This chain connects TRBV5-8 to TRBJ1-2; a weak D match, TRBD1 (5 bases). The V gene's germline CDR1 is SGHTS and CDR2 YDEGEE. This CDR3 is built from 13 residues. Trimming took 0 bases from V and 6 from J, leaving 9 bases between them.

The gene calls are TRBV7-3 and TRBJ2-5; the match to TRBD1 covers 10 bases. The ends lost 5 bases at V and 5 bases at J; junction bases unmatched: 8. Germline V gives CDR1 SGHTA, CDR2 FQGTGA. The length of the CDR3 is 15 residues. The CDR3 DNA is TGTGCCAGCAGCCGACTGGGACAGGGGATGGAGACCCAGTACTTC. Protein: CASSRLGQGMETQYF.

This clonotype has only a few counts. The V call is TRBV20-1, the J call TRBJ2-5, with D perhaps TRBD2 (5 bases). Germline V gene lookup returns CDR1 DFQATT and CDR2 SNEGSKA (reference sequence). The V end lost 0 bases, the J end lost 4 bases, and 18 bases lay between the germline ends. The CDR3 loop spans 16 amino acids. CDR3 sequence: CSARDLWVGEGETQYF. The CDR3 nucleotides are TGCAGTGCTAGAGATCTGTGGGTTGGCGAGGGAGAGACCCAGTACTTC.

This clonotype was detected many times. The chain recombines TRBV7-9 with TRBJ1-4; D ambiguous. The V gene lost 5 bases and the J gene lost 8 bases, with 9 bases spanning the gap. The germline V gene encodes CDR1 SEHNR and CDR2 FQNEAQ (reference sequence). CDR3 length: 12 residues. This chain's CDR3 is CASSPGGEKLFF. The CDR3 nucleotides read TGTGCCAGCAGCCCAGGAGGCGAAAAACTGTTTTTT.

The chain recombines TRBV14 with TRBJ2-1; 7 bases match TRBD2. The CDR3 totals 18 residues. The V gene end was trimmed by 4 bases and the J gene end by 4 bases; junction bases not matched to a gene: 16. Germline CDR1 SGHDN, CDR2 FVKESK. CDR3 coding DNA: TGTGCCAGCAGCCCGGACCCGACTAGCTTGGGGGAGTACAATGAGCAGTTCTTC. Translation gives CASSPDPTSLGEYNEQFF.

The J gene is TRBJ1-6, the V gene TRBV10-2, with TRBD1 as a possible D gene (6 bases). The CDR3 is 14 amino acids. Germline CDR1 and CDR2: WSHSY and SAAADI. With 4 bases removed from V and 5 bases from J, the gap between germline ends came to 9 bases. CDR3: CASSVGGNNSPLHF. The CDR3 bases are TGCGCCAGCAGTGTAGGGGGAAATAATTCACCCCTCCACTTT.

The chain recombines TRBV10-3 with TRBJ2-5, with 9 bases aligning to TRBD1. This CDR3 comprises 15 residues. In germline, CDR1 is ENHRY, CDR2 SYGVKD. With 6 bases clipped from V and 5 bases from J, the junction kept 10 bases outside the gene matches. The CDR3 coding sequence is TGTGCCATCAGCGGGACAGGGAGAAATGGGGAGACCCAGTACTTC. Amino acid sequence: CAISGTGRNGETQYF.

The V and J genes are TRBV27 and TRBJ2-1; no clear D. CDR3 length equals 12 residues. Trimming took off 6 bases at V and 7 bases at J, with 10 bases between the two ends. The germline V gene encodes CDR1 MNHEY and CDR2 SMNVEV (reference sequence). CDR3: CASSQEMNEQFF. In nucleotides, the CDR3 is TGTGCCAGCAGCCAAGAAATGAATGAGCAGTTCTTC.

This clonotype turned up a few times. The CDR3 loop reads CASSVVQGSNYGYTF. The CDR3 nucleotides are TGTGCCAGCAGCGTCGTACAGGGGTCCAACTATGGCTACACCTTC. The gene calls are TRBV6-5 and TRBJ1-2, with 7 bases lining up with TRBD1. CDR1 is MNHEY, CDR2 SVGAGI, per germline. After removal of 6 bases from V and 2 bases from J, the junction contained 9 bases not matched to a gene. This CDR3 is 15 amino acids long.

In this sample, this clonotype turned up many times. CDR3 coding DNA: TGTGCCAGCAGCTTAGTGCGGGGCTCCTACGAGCAGTACGTC. Encoded protein: CASSLVRGSYEQYV. The genes are TRBV7-2 and TRBJ2-7; D is possibly TRBD2 (6 bases). V was trimmed by 1 base and J by 0 bases, leaving 7 bases between them. Germline V gene data show CDR1 as SGHTA and CDR2 as FQGNSA. The CDR3 has 14 residues.

The rearrangement joins TRBV11-2 to TRBJ2-5; perhaps TRBD2 as D (6 bases). Germline assignment: CDR1 SGHAT and CDR2 FQNNGV. The CDR3 extends over 15 amino acids. V gave up 3 bases and J gave up 0 bases, with 11 bases separating them. The CDR3 region has the DNA TGTGCCAGCAGCTTGAGGGACTGGTACCAAGAGACCCAGTACTTC. This codes for CASSLRDWYQETQYF.

V gene TRBV13 combines with J gene TRBJ2-2, with D tentatively TRBD2 (5 bases). CDR3 size: 20 residues. Germline V gene lookup returns CDR1 PRHDT and CDR2 FYEKMQ (reference sequence). V lost 7 bases and J lost 4, with 31 bases in between. The DNA of the CDR3 is TGTGCCAGCACCCCCTGGGTCGGGCGGGCACCCGACCATGCCACCGGGGAGCTGTTTTTT. This codes for CASTPWVGRAPDHATGELFF.

This clonotype was seen ten or more times. The V call is TRBV7-6, the J call TRBJ2-5; 7 bases line up with TRBD2. The CDR3 extends over 15 amino acids. Per germline, CDR1 SGHVS and CDR2 FNYEAQ. V gave up 2 bases and J gave up 3 bases; unmatched junction bases: 6. Here the CDR3 DNA reads TGTGCCAGCAGCTTAATTCAGCTAGCGGAAGAGACCCAGTACTTC. Its protein product is CASSLIQLAEETQYF.

This clonotype has more than one count but fewer than ten. The rearrangement uses TRBV5-6 and TRBJ2-2; 7 bases line up with TRBD2. The germline V gene encodes CDR1 SGHDT and CDR2 YYEEEE. V was clipped by 2 bases and J by 5 bases; unmatched bases: 6. The CDR3 totals 15 residues. In DNA, the CDR3 is TGTGCCAGCAGCTTCAGCTGGGGAGGGACCGGGGAGCTGTTTTTT. Translated, it gives CASSFSWGGTGELFF.

This clonotype was seen a handful of times. The genes are TRBV12-3 or TRBV12-4 and TRBJ2-1; 8 bases line up with TRBD1. This CDR3 is built from 15 residues. V lost 6 bases and J lost 2; bases outside the gene matches: 6. The CDR3 region has the DNA TGTGCCAGCAGACTCGGACAGGGCCCCTACAATGAGCAGTTCTTC. This codes for CASRLGQGPYNEQFF.

This clonotype turned up a few times. The gene calls are TRBV7-9 and TRBJ1-1; D gene uncertain. CDR3 length: 10 residues. V lost 8 bases, J lost 6 bases, and 7 bases lay in between. Germline CDR1 is SEHNR and CDR2 is FQNEAQ (reference sequence). In DNA form, the CDR3 reads TGTGCCAGCCACCGGGCTGAAGCTTTCTTT. Translating it yields CASHRAEAFF.

The genes are TRBV7-6 and TRBJ2-7; TRBD1 aligns across 10 bases. The CDR3 sequence is 15 residues long. V lost 4 bases, J lost 2 bases, and 5 bases stayed unmatched. The germline V gene has CDR1 SGHVS and CDR2 FNYEAQ. The chain's CDR3 is CASSWDRGPTYEQYV. The DNA of the CDR3 is TGTGCCAGCAGCTGGGACAGGGGACCAACCTACGAGCAGTACGTC.

J is TRBJ1-2 and V is TRBV20-1; D remains ambiguous. Trimming pared 4 bases from V and 11 bases from J, leaving 14 bases between. This CDR3 spans 11 amino acids. Germline V gives CDR1 DFQATT, CDR2 SNEGSKA (reference sequence). The CDR3 here is CSATHLGIYTF. The CDR3 DNA follows: TGCAGTGCTACCCACTTGGGTATATACACCTTC.

This clonotype was found a few times. The chain combines TRBV12-3 or TRBV12-4 with TRBJ1-1; weak D call: TRBD1 (5 bases). V shed 5 bases and J shed 6 bases, with 13 bases lying between them. CDR3 length: 13 amino acids. The CDR3 spells CASSSRGSPEAFF. The CDR3 DNA sequence: TGTGCCAGCAGTAGTAGGGGTTCCCCTGAAGCTTTCTTT.

This clonotype has a handful of counts. The V call is TRBV9, the J call TRBJ2-3, with no clear D. Germline values: CDR1 SGDLS, CDR2 YYNGEE. The CDR3 has 15 residues. V lost 0 bases and J 2 bases, leaving 10 bases between the germline ends. The CDR3, as DNA: TGTGCCAGCAGCGTAGGCGGTTCCCTCACAGATACGCAGTATTTT. Translated, it gives CASSVGGSLTDTQYF.

The rearrangement links TRBV19 to TRBJ2-1; no definite D call. Germline CDR1 LNHDA, CDR2 SQIVND (reference sequence). V dropped 5 bases and J dropped 0 bases, with 11 bases sitting between them. This CDR3 contains 15 residues. This CDR3 reads CASSLTWSSYNEQFF. The CDR3 DNA follows: TGTGCCAGTAGTCTAACTTGGTCCTCCTACAATGAGCAGTTCTTC.